This T cell receptor beta chain is drawn from a study of blood T cell repertoires in COVID-19. This clone showed up just a few times. This CDR3 is 13 amino acids long. V gave up 7 bases and J gave up 7 bases; unmatched junction bases: 3. CDR1 MNHEY and CDR2 SMNVEV come from the germline V gene (reference sequence). Generated by immunoSEQ multiplex PCR, the TCRdb table keeps only in-frame clones and is missing some. Here the sample spans 20,000 to 25,000 clones, 75% to 85% being singletons. V is TRBV27 and J is TRBJ2-2, with TRBD1 identical over 10 bases. The sequenced material came from peripheral blood. The clonotype comes from a man between 65 and 85 years old with acute or convalescent COVID-19. CDR3 nucleotides: TGTGCCAGCAAGACAGGGGGCGGCGGGGAGCTGTTTTTT. This encodes CASKTGGGGELFF.